The rows below give T cell receptor beta chains drawn from one sample of a study of early stage breast cancer tumors. Clones were sequenced by immunoSEQ multiplex PCR, and TCRdb holds only the in-frame ones, with some missing. In the table there are just over 70,000 clones, roughly 80% of which are singletons. Sequenced sample: blood. The receptors originated from a person aged 55 to 69 with breast cancer. Both conserved end residues are part of each CDR3. The order of the fields is V gene, D gene, J gene, clone size, CDR3 protein, CDR3 DNA. A D gene is named only where the DNA matches it firmly. Some rows have no size entry. The others give once, few or many, or a class for an expanded clone.

v_call: TRBV5-1; d_call: NA; j_call: TRBJ1-2; clone_size: once; cdr3_aa: CASSPGGREYYGYTF; cdr3_nt: TGCGCCAGCAGCCCCGGAGGCAGGGAATACTATGGCTACACCTTC
v_call: TRBV6-5; d_call: NA; j_call: TRBJ1-2; clone_size: NA; cdr3_aa: CASSSMDRLGGYTF; cdr3_nt: TGTGCCAGCAGCTCCATGGACCGTCTAGGAGGCTACACCTTC
v_call: TRBV5-1; d_call: TRBD2; j_call: TRBJ2-1; clone_size: NA; cdr3_aa: CASRTSGRLNEQFF; cdr3_nt: TGCGCCAGCAGGACTAGCGGGAGGTTAAATGAGCAGTTCTTC
v_call: TRBV18; d_call: TRBD1; j_call: TRBJ1-2; clone_size: NA; cdr3_aa: CASSTGQGYGYTF; cdr3_nt: TGTGCCAGCTCAACTGGACAGGGGTATGGCTACACCTTC
v_call: TRBV5-1; d_call: TRBD2; j_call: TRBJ2-3; clone_size: once; cdr3_aa: CASSRTSGGPTDTQYF; cdr3_nt: TGCGCCAGCAGCAGAACTAGCGGGGGGCCCACAGATACGCAGTATTTT
v_call: TRBV18; d_call: TRBD2; j_call: TRBJ2-1; clone_size: NA; cdr3_aa: CASSVGLAGALANEQFF; cdr3_nt: TGTGCCAGCTCGGTAGGACTAGCGGGGGCATTGGCCAATGAGCAGTTCTTC
v_call: TRBV9; d_call: NA; j_call: TRBJ2-1; clone_size: NA; cdr3_aa: CASSVGPYNEQFF; cdr3_nt: TGTGCCAGCAGCGTGGGGCCTTACAATGAGCAGTTCTTC
v_call: TRBV18; d_call: NA; j_call: TRBJ1-2; clone_size: NA; cdr3_aa: CASSDDRRNGYTF; cdr3_nt: TGTGCCAGCTCAGACGACAGGCGAAATGGCTACACCTTC
v_call: TRBV6-5; d_call: TRBD2; j_call: TRBJ2-2; clone_size: NA; cdr3_aa: CASSYLVGGTGELFF; cdr3_nt: TGTGCCAGCAGTTACCTCGTGGGAGGGACCGGGGAGCTGTTTTTT
v_call: TRBV18; d_call: NA; j_call: TRBJ1-1; clone_size: NA; cdr3_aa: CASSPNHKTEAFF; cdr3_nt: TGTGCCAGCTCACCAAATCATAAGACTGAAGCTTTCTTT
v_call: TRBV11-3; d_call: TRBD1; j_call: TRBJ2-5; clone_size: NA; cdr3_aa: CASSPDRGWETQYF; cdr3_nt: TGTGCCAGCAGCCCGGACAGGGGTTGGGAGACCCAGTACTTC
v_call: TRBV5-1; d_call: NA; j_call: TRBJ1-5; clone_size: NA; cdr3_aa: CASSLDGTSNQPQHF; cdr3_nt: TGCGCCAGCAGCTTGGATGGGACGAGCAATCAGCCCCAGCATTTT
v_call: TRBV6-6; d_call: NA; j_call: TRBJ2-2; clone_size: few; cdr3_aa: CASLLAGPTGELFF; cdr3_nt: TGTGCCAGCCTCCTCGCGGGCCCAACCGGGGAGCTGTTTTTT
v_call: TRBV28; d_call: NA; j_call: TRBJ1-1; clone_size: NA; cdr3_aa: CASSPRGRGATEAFF; cdr3_nt: TGTGCCAGCAGCCCCCGGGGAAGGGGGGCCACTGAAGCTTTCTTT
v_call: TRBV6-6; d_call: NA; j_call: TRBJ2-3; clone_size: NA; cdr3_aa: CASSSLQADTQYF; cdr3_nt: TGTGCCAGCAGTTCCCTTCAGGCAGATACGCAGTATTTT
v_call: TRBV29-1; d_call: TRBD2; j_call: TRBJ2-1; clone_size: NA; cdr3_aa: CSVNSGGASYNEQFF; cdr3_nt: TGCAGCGTTAATAGCGGGGGGGCCTCCTACAATGAGCAGTTCTTC
v_call: TRBV9; d_call: TRBD2; j_call: TRBJ2-5; clone_size: NA; cdr3_aa: CASSQGLAGDETQYF; cdr3_nt: TGTGCCAGCAGCCAGGGACTAGCGGGGGATGAGACCCAGTACTTC
v_call: TRBV18; d_call: NA; j_call: TRBJ2-7; clone_size: few; cdr3_aa: CASSPSASRAHEQYF; cdr3_nt: TGTGCCAGCTCACCGTCAGCCTCGAGGGCCCACGAGCAGTACTTC
v_call: TRBV6-1; d_call: TRBD1; j_call: TRBJ2-7; clone_size: NA; cdr3_aa: CASSWDRATYEQYF; cdr3_nt: TGTGCCAGCAGTTGGGACAGGGCGACCTACGAGCAGTACTTC
v_call: TRBV7-9; d_call: NA; j_call: TRBJ2-1; clone_size: NA; cdr3_aa: CAGGRGPPNEQFF; cdr3_nt: TGTGCCGGAGGGAGAGGCCCCCCCAATGAGCAGTTCTTC
v_call: TRBV7-2; d_call: NA; j_call: TRBJ2-3; clone_size: NA; cdr3_aa: CASSVDPSTDTQYF; cdr3_nt: TGTGCCAGCAGCGTCGACCCTAGCACAGATACGCAGTATTTT
v_call: TRBV11-2; d_call: TRBD1; j_call: TRBJ2-5; clone_size: once; cdr3_aa: CASSLGQGAETQYF; cdr3_nt: TGTGCCAGCAGCTTGGGACAGGGGGCCGAGACCCAGTACTTC
v_call: TRBV6-6; d_call: TRBD1; j_call: TRBJ2-7; clone_size: NA; cdr3_aa: CASSSPGQGTYEQYF; cdr3_nt: TGTGCCAGCAGTTCCCCGGGACAGGGGACGTACGAGCAGTACTTC
v_call: TRBV11-3; d_call: TRBD2; j_call: TRBJ2-1; clone_size: NA; cdr3_aa: CASSFSSGRFTYNEQFF; cdr3_nt: TGTGCCAGCAGCTTTTCTAGCGGGAGGTTCACCTACAATGAGCAGTTCTTC
v_call: TRBV7-2; d_call: NA; j_call: TRBJ1-5; clone_size: NA; cdr3_aa: CASSSRNQPQHF; cdr3_nt: TGTGCCAGCAGCTCCCGTAATCAGCCCCAGCATTTT
v_call: TRBV5-1; d_call: TRBD2; j_call: TRBJ2-1; clone_size: NA; cdr3_aa: CASSPRGTSGSPSLSEQFF; cdr3_nt: TGCGCCAGCAGCCCGCGCGGGACTAGCGGGAGCCCATCCCTCAGTGAGCAGTTCTTC
v_call: TRBV5-5; d_call: NA; j_call: TRBJ1-1; clone_size: NA; cdr3_aa: CASSLSVDTEAFF; cdr3_nt: TGTGCCAGCAGCTTGTCGGTAGACACTGAAGCTTTCTTT
v_call: TRBV6-1; d_call: TRBD1; j_call: TRBJ1-2; clone_size: NA; cdr3_aa: CASSDDRGRNYGYTF; cdr3_nt: TGTGCCAGCAGTGATGACAGGGGGCGTAACTATGGCTACACCTTC
v_call: TRBV5-1; d_call: TRBD2; j_call: TRBJ2-7; clone_size: NA; cdr3_aa: CASSLFSGRGYEQYF; cdr3_nt: TGCGCCAGCAGCCTGTTTAGCGGGAGAGGCTACGAGCAGTACTTC
v_call: TRBV7-9; d_call: NA; j_call: TRBJ2-3; clone_size: NA; cdr3_aa: CASSFIGAGRHTQYF; cdr3_nt: TGTGCCAGCAGCTTTATTGGGGCAGGACGACATACGCAGTATTTT
v_call: TRBV28; d_call: NA; j_call: TRBJ1-5; clone_size: NA; cdr3_aa: CASSPGHGGNQPQHF; cdr3_nt: TGTGCCAGCAGTCCGGGACACGGGGGCAATCAGCCCCAGCATTTT
v_call: TRBV21-1; d_call: NA; j_call: TRBJ2-2; clone_size: NA; cdr3_aa: CASSKETSGPGELFF; cdr3_nt: TGTGCCAGCAGCAAAGAAACTAGCGGGCCCGGGGAGCTGTTTTTT
v_call: TRBV7-8; d_call: NA; j_call: TRBJ1-1; clone_size: NA; cdr3_aa: CASSLARGTEAFF; cdr3_nt: TGTGCCAGCAGCTTAGCGCGGGGCACTGAAGCTTTCTTT
v_call: TRBV13; d_call: NA; j_call: TRBJ2-7; clone_size: NA; cdr3_aa: CASSLILISYEQYF; cdr3_nt: TGTGCCAGCAGCTTAATACTAATTTCCTACGAGCAGTACTTC
v_call: TRBV27; d_call: NA; j_call: TRBJ2-1; clone_size: once; cdr3_aa: CASSLKRTAGDLNEQFF; cdr3_nt: TGTGCCAGCAGTTTAAAGCGAACCGCGGGTGACTTGAATGAGCAGTTCTTC
v_call: TRBV6-5; d_call: NA; j_call: TRBJ1-4; clone_size: NA; cdr3_aa: CASSYSPGITGYLFF; cdr3_nt: TGTGCCAGCAGTTACTCACCAGGGATTACGGGGTACCTGTTTTTT
v_call: TRBV2; d_call: TRBD1; j_call: TRBJ1-5; clone_size: NA; cdr3_aa: CASSGQGTQPQHF; cdr3_nt: TGTGCCAGCAGTGGACAGGGGACGCAGCCCCAGCATTTT
v_call: TRBV10-3; d_call: TRBD1; j_call: TRBJ1-2; clone_size: NA; cdr3_aa: CAIRLSGQGFYGYTF; cdr3_nt: TGTGCCATCAGGTTGTCGGGACAGGGTTTTTATGGCTACACCTTC
v_call: TRBV7-9; d_call: NA; j_call: TRBJ1-5; clone_size: NA; cdr3_aa: CASSRKSSRGGDSNQPQHF; cdr3_nt: TGTGCCAGCAGCCGGAAATCATCCAGGGGCGGGGATAGCAATCAGCCCCAGCATTTT
v_call: TRBV27; d_call: NA; j_call: TRBJ1-3; clone_size: NA; cdr3_aa: CASSFGSPGNTIYF; cdr3_nt: TGTGCCAGCAGTTTCGGCAGCCCTGGAAACACCATATATTTT
v_call: TRBV2; d_call: TRBD1; j_call: TRBJ2-3; clone_size: NA; cdr3_aa: CASSSWTGSSDTQYF; cdr3_nt: TGTGCCAGCAGTTCCTGGACAGGGTCCTCAGATACGCAGTATTTT